This TCR beta chain derives from a study of T cells in Graves' hyperthyroidism and ophthalmopathy (dated by TCRdb to between 2017 and 2020). Turning to the overall study: Peripheral blood samples were taken at the time of initial diagnosis, prior to any treatment. To identify TCR V-J signatures that set the groups apart, the researchers used a discovery cohort of approximately 98 patients, made up of 40 to 45 with Graves' ophthalmopathy and about 59 with stable Graves' hyperthyroidism. Whether ophthalmopathy could be predicted prospectively was tested in an independent validation cohort made up of 18 to 20 hyperthyroidism patients plus 17 patients who later progressed to ophthalmopathy. The roughly 94 discovery patients were randomly split 7:3 into training and test sets. The study also compared thyroid tissue and blood T-cell repertoires from a handful of Graves' hyperthyroidism patients. Following sampling, methimazole starting at 30 mg daily was given to hyperthyroidism patients, and high-dose intravenous methylprednisolone was given to ophthalmopathy patients. The paper reports TCR Vbeta CDR3 sequencing of some 140 peripheral blood samples: 43 ophthalmopathy, 75 to 80 hyperthyroidism and roughly 17 progressor patients.

CDR1 and CDR2 are read off the germline V gene (reference sequence) as DFQATT and SNEGSKA. Including the terminal cysteine and phenylalanine, the CDR3 comprises 13 residues. The read is trimmed to its CDR3 DNA, 39 bases read in frame from base 1. The trim is 5 bases for V and 4 bases for J, with a gap of 14 bases between the germline ends. TCR beta CDR3 regions were amplified from RNA transcripts. The first round of RT-PCR for the TCR CDR3 was performed with the HTBI primer set and the Qiagen OneStep RT-PCR kit. Libraries were constructed in a second round of multiplex PCR, after which size selection and purification were performed. Libraries were sequenced paired-end with 100 bp reads on an Illumina HiSeq2000. For the original study's pipeline: SOAPnuke was used to process the raw data, removing reads that contained adapters or uncalled bases, had a mean Phred below 15, or lacked an exact match to the constant primer or identifier. COPE v1.2.5 was used to merge the high-quality paired reads, and each unique nucleotide sequence was defined as a clonotype. Clonotypes were aligned to IMGT TRBV, TRBD and TRBJ reference segments using MiTCR v1.1. Only V-J combinations with frequency above 0.0001, covering roughly 99% of repertoires, were analysed. The TCS score was defined as the ratio of F50 (clonal expansion) to E x V (chaos), calculated using BLOSUM62-based TCRdist between CDR3 peptides within each V-J. Welch's t-statistics and random forest reduced around 550 V-J features to 13, which were used in a naive Bayes classifier (R e1071). The public sequencing data were trimmed at Q25 with fastp and processed into clonotypes with MiXCR by TCRdb, which kept only in-frame beta chains. Rows merge per CDR3 protein into single entries with the most common DNA and genes. V and J calls and clone size were set by TCRdb, not the authors. This sample comprises around 400,000 distinct CDR3 sequences, more than 15% of them detected only once. The top ten hold 25% to 35% of the sample.

General study outcomes and caveats: Ophthalmopathy was separated from stable hyperthyroidism by a 13 V-J signature model, with 87.88% sensitivity and 81% to 83% specificity obtained in cross-validation and 80%/75% obtained in testing. No statistical method was used to fix the sample size in advance, and group allocation was not hidden from the investigators. Blood samples also contained most of the expanded thyroid clonotypes (frequency above 0.001), which suggests that blood repertoires may reflect thyroid immune responses. In validation, the model predicted progression to ophthalmopathy a median of about 6.5 months before onset, with approximately 70% sensitivity and 72.22% specificity.

In regard to this clonotype: Its antigen target is currently unknown. Per-base quality was not reported, and no clone a single base away is much larger than it.

Hyperthyroidism patients were newly diagnosed, with disease duration under 2 months, and aged 18 to 65 years. Any patient with an uncontrolled infection, another autoimmune disease, pregnancy or lactation was excluded. Diagnoses relied on clinical symptoms, serum thyroxine and TRAb, thyroid ultrasound and orbital computed tomography. For progressor patients, blood was drawn at the first diagnosis of hyperthyroidism, before any ophthalmopathy symptoms had appeared. PBMCs were isolated from about 10 ml of fresh peripheral blood by Ficoll-Paque density gradient centrifugation. Progressor patients were initially diagnosed with Graves' hyperthyroidism and developed ophthalmopathy during follow-up. Total RNA was extracted using Trizol reagent, and RNA quality was assessed on an Agilent 2100 Bioanalyzer.

The sequence came from a woman aged 18-35 years with Graves' hyperthyroidism that later progressed to Graves' ophthalmopathy. The sequencing sample was made of blood. This receptor chain uses TRBV20-1 and TRBJ1-1; a weak D assignment points to TRBD1 (5 bases agree). The nucleotides read TGCAGTGCTTACCCAGGGCTTAGCACTGAAGCTTTCTTT. Translation gives CSAYPGLSTEAFF.